Included here is one TCR beta chain sequence, with context. The antigen it recognizes is unknown. Instrument on record: Illumina HiSeq 2000. TCR beta cDNA libraries were prepared using 5'RACE template switching, which introduced a universal primer site and unique molecular identifiers. Synthesis of cDNA was primed from the TCR beta constant segment and was followed by two consecutive PCR amplification steps. From the authors' description of their analysis: MIGEC handled demultiplexing of the reads and grouping by UMI, while MiTCR was used to assemble and quantify clonotypes. To remove erroneous sequences, TCR cDNA sequences were retained only when supported by two or more reads. The tcR package was used for downstream repertoire analysis, with clonotypes matched between fractions based on CDR3 nucleotide sequence plus V segment. Antigen specificity was annotated against VDJdb with VDJmatch, allowing one amino acid substitution in CDR3. TCRdb reprocessed the sequencing reads and holds a single record per CDR3 protein sequence, with no DNA. The V and J calls here are based on TCRdb, not the publication. The sample table on file contains about 450,000 distinct CDR3 sequences. The ten largest clones add up to 7.3% of the sample.

The sample belongs to a study of T cells expressing NK-cell markers (dated by TCRdb to about 2020). Study-wide context: In sorted CD3+CD56+NKG2C+, CD3+CD56+NKG2C- and CD3+CD56-NKG2C+ T-cell subsets from roughly 8 donors, TCR beta-chain repertoires were profiled. The libraries were sequenced on Illumina HiSeq 2000/2500, MiSeq or NextSeq, producing 2 x 150 bp reads. Seven of the eight sequenced donors were HCMV-seropositive and one was HCMV-seronegative. The study sequenced eight donors, all healthy volunteers chosen at random: three men and five women. What the authors observed across the whole study: Those dominant clonotypes were again the most abundant among CD3+CD56-NKG2C+ cells in a few donors, at about 25-60.1%. Whether the expanded NKG2C-expressing T cell clones were specific for HCMV antigens was left unclear. In six donors, the dominant CD3+CD56+NKG2C+ clonotypes were found to rank among the top 10 CD8+ clonotypes and to make up about 1.0-7.0% of CD8+ T cells.

A commercial ELISA kit detecting HCMV-specific IgG in serum was used to determine HCMV serostatus. Peripheral blood mononuclear cells were isolated from blood by Ficoll density gradient centrifugation. The CDR3 starts with the cysteine, ends with the phenylalanine, and has 16 residues. DNA for this receptor is not on file. Material for sequencing was blood T cells: a sorted CD56 or NKG2C T cell subset, CD4+ or CD8+ T cells, or bulk PBMC T cells (not recorded which). The sequence came from a woman between 18 and 70 years old in good health. The rearrangement combines TRBV12-3 or TRBV12-4 with TRBJ2-3; TCRdb outputs TRBD1, but without DNA this stays unchecked. Here the CDR3 is given as CASSLALRQGADTQYF.